The sequence of this T cell receptor beta chain was determined in a study of human thymus T cells. V trimming: 0 bases; J trimming: 4 bases; junction bases outside the gene matches: 9. Germline-derived CDR1 and CDR2 are SGHDT and YYEEEE. The CDR3 consists of 17 residues. Sequencing used immunoSEQ multiplex PCR; TCRdb keeps in-frame clones, though not all of them. The sample contains about 120,000 clones, about 95% of which appear only once. Study-wide results and caveats: Related studies found that unrelated individuals share highly overlapping thymic repertoires. Seemingly biased V and J gene usage marked thymic and blood repertoires.

Corrective cardiac surgery supplied the resected thymus tissue. Donors consisted of healthy Finnish infants (having corrective surgery for congenital heart defects). Of note for this clone: The antigen is not known.

The rearrangement joins TRBV5-6 to TRBJ2-1, with TRBD2 matching 8 bases. The receptor's source is a boy under two years old with a congenital heart defect but otherwise immunologically healthy. The material sequenced was thymus tissue. The CDR3: CASSLAPGTRSYNEQFF. The CDR3 bases are TGTGCCAGCAGCTTGGCTCCCGGGACTAGGTCTTACAATGAGCAGTTCTTC.